Below are 6 T cell receptor beta chains sequenced from a single sample in a study of cytomegalovirus exposure and HLA in healthy donors. The PCR ran on 60 Vbeta and 13 Jbeta primers. The method was immunoSEQ multiplex PCR; TCRdb's version includes in-frame clones alone and lacks a portion of them. The profile shows approximately 180,000 clones, 81% of them singletons. Sequences were obtained from PBMCs. Receptors were obtained from a man aged 18 to 29 in good health and CMV-seronegative.

This chain links TRBV2 with TRBJ1-1; possibly TRBD1 for D (5 bases). This CDR3 region has 16 residues. The germline V and J ends were trimmed by 8 bases and 2 bases, with 21 bases remaining between them. CDR1 and CDR2 (germline): SNHLY, FYNNEI. CDR3 in DNA: TGTGCCAGCGGGGAAACTACTTTCCGGACAAACACTGAAGCTTTCTTT. It yields the protein CASGETTFRTNTEAFF.

This clone was seen a few times. The V gene is TRBV28, the J gene TRBJ1-2; TRBD1 aligns across 8 bases. Germline V CDR1 and CDR2: MDHEN, SYDVKM. Losses at the gene ends were 5 bases for V and 5 bases for J; bases not matched to a gene: 7. The CDR3 has 14 residues. The CDR3 nucleotides read TGTGCCAGCAGTCGGACAGGGAAGGGGTATGGCTACACCTTC. Translating it yields CASSRTGKGYGYTF.

The chain couples TRBV5-1 to TRBJ2-4; 15 bases align to TRBD2. The CDR3 contains 18 residues. Trimming cost V 4 bases and J 3 bases; bases outside gene matches: 8. Germline lookup yields CDR1 SGHRS and CDR2 YFSETQ. The CDR3 DNA reads as TGCGCCAGCAGCCAAGGACTAGCGGGGGGGATAAACAAAAACATTCAGTACTTC. Its protein product is CASSQGLAGGINKNIQYF.

This rearrangement joins TRBV28 to TRBJ2-5, with TRBD2 identical over 7 bases. This CDR3 is 20 amino acids long. The V gene's germline CDR1 is MDHEN and CDR2 SYDVKM. With V trimmed by 3 bases and J by 1 base, 20 bases remained unmatched. This CDR3 is CASSFSLQRDTSMVQETQYF. The CDR3 DNA sequence: TGTGCCAGCAGTTTTTCTCTACAGCGGGATACGTCTATGGTCCAAGAGACCCAGTACTTC.

This chain links TRBV28 with TRBJ1-2, with no clear D. The V end lost 6 bases, the J end lost 6 bases, and 14 bases lay between the germline ends. The CDR3 is 13 residues long. CDR1 and CDR2 from the germline V gene are MDHEN and SYDVKM. CDR3 residues: CASSAPDKHGYTF. The CDR3 region has the DNA TGTGCCAGCAGCGCCCCCGACAAGCATGGCTACACCTTC.

This clone was seen a single time. The J gene is TRBJ1-1, the V gene TRBV9; TRBD1 aligns across 7 bases. The germline V gene encodes CDR1 SGDLS and CDR2 YYNGEE. CDR3 length equals 13 residues. V dropped 2 bases and J dropped 3; count of bases not matched to a gene: 1. The CDR3 sequence is CASSVRGHTEAFF. For the CDR3, the DNA is TGTGCCAGCAGCGTGAGGGGGCACACTGAAGCTTTCTTT.